This TCR beta chain comes out of a study of blood T cell repertoires in COVID-19. Germline lookup yields CDR1 LGHDT and CDR2 YNNKEL (reference sequence). This CDR3 has 15 residues. With 2 bases clipped from V and 8 bases from J, the junction kept 8 bases outside the gene matches. In the study's own analysis: Estimation of nucleated cell counts was performed using reference gene primer amplification. Data came from immunoSEQ multiplex PCR; TCRdb stores just in-frame clones and leaves some out. That table furnishes V, J and clone size, whereas the DNA furnished D and trimming. The profile covers under 250,000 clones, with 85% to 90% appearing a single time and roughly 12% taken by the ten largest.

The rearrangement joins TRBV3-1 (or the pseudogene TRBV3-2) to TRBJ1-4; 7 bases map to TRBD1. This clonotype originated in a man in his fifties or sixties with COVID-19, enrolled during active disease. The sequencing sample was made of peripheral blood. The CDR3 region is CASSQIGQGGEKLFF. The CDR3 nucleotides read TGTGCCAGCAGCCAAATAGGCCAGGGGGGAGAAAAACTGTTTTTT.